The clone carrying this T cell receptor beta chain was observed once. Looked up from germline, CDR1 is SEHNR and CDR2 is FQNEAQ (reference sequence). After removal of 5 bases from V and 6 bases from J, the junction contained 7 bases not matched to a gene. The CDR3 is 13 amino acids. The source of the sample is a study of blood T cell repertoires in COVID-19. On the study more broadly: COVID-19 samples from acute and convalescent phases originated in the United States, Italy and Spain. From T cells, B-cell-depleted T cells, or PBMCs came the material, which was cDNA or gDNA.

The authors' processing: Amplification with reference gene primers provided the estimates of nucleated cell counts. The table came from immunoSEQ multiplex PCR; TCRdb's copy has only in-frame clones and leaves some out. The D gene and trimming were derived from the DNA, and the V and J assignments and clone size from that table. The top ten clones hold over 2% of a sample with fewer than 350,000 clones, around 86% of them seen once. Sequences were obtained from peripheral blood. J is TRBJ2-7 and V is TRBV7-9; 7 bases are a match to TRBD1. This receptor was identified in a woman aged 25 to 45 who had recovered from COVID-19. CDR3 nucleotide sequence: TGTGCCAGCAGCCCCCGGGACAGTCGCGAGCAGTACTTC. As protein: CASSPRDSREQYF.